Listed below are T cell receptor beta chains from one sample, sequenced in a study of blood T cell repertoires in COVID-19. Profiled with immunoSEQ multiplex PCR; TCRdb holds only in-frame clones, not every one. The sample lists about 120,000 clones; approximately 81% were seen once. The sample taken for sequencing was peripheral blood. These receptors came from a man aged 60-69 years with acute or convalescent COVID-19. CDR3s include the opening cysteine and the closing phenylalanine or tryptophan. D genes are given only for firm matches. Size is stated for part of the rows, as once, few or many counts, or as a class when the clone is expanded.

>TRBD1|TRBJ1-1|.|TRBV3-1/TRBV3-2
CASSLHATGGLTEAFF
TGTGCCAGCAGCCTACATGCGACAGGGGGCTTAACTGAAGCTTTCTTT
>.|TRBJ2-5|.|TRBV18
CASSRTAKETQYF
TGTGCCAGCTCACGGACAGCAAAAGAGACCCAGTACTTC
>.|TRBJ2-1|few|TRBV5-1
CASSVREPYDEQFF
TGCGCCAGCAGCGTACGGGAGCCCTATGATGAGCAGTTCTTC
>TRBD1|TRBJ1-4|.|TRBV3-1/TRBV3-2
CASTRSGTVNEKLFF
TGTGCCAGCACTCGTTCCGGGACAGTAAATGAAAAACTGTTTTTT
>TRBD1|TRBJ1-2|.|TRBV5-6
CASSQQGSYGYTF
TGTGCCAGCAGCCAACAGGGGAGTTATGGCTACACCTTC
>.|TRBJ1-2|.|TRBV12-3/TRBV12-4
CASKGAGNYGYTF
TGTGCCAGCAAGGGAGCCGGCAACTATGGCTACACCTTC
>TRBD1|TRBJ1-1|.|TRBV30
CAWSKTGRNTEAFF
TGTGCCTGGAGTAAGACAGGGCGGAACACTGAAGCTTTCTTT
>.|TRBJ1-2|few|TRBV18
CASSPLLKASGRGDYGYTF
TGTGCCAGCTCACCACTTCTAAAAGCTTCGGGGAGGGGTGACTATGGCTACACCTTC
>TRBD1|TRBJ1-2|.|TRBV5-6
CASSLQGAHNYGYTF
TGTGCCAGCAGCTTGCAGGGGGCGCACAACTATGGCTACACCTTC
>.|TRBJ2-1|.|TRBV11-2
CASSLAGSGVGYNEQFF
TGTGCCAGCAGCTTAGCCGGGTCCGGGGTAGGGTACAATGAGCAGTTCTTC
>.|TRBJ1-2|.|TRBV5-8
CASSLYYGYTF
TGTGCCAGCAGCTTGTATTATGGCTACACCTTC
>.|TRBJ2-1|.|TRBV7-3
CASSLLNEQFF
TGTGCCAGCAGCTTACTCAATGAGCAGTTCTTC
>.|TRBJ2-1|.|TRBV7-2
CASNPSQAYNEQFF
TGTGCCAGCAACCCTTCACAGGCCTACAATGAGCAGTTCTTC
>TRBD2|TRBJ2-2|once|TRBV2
CASSDGLAGGTGELFF
TGTGCCAGCAGTGATGGTCTAGCGGGAGGAACCGGGGAGCTGTTTTTT
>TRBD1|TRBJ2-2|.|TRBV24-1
CATSDQTGGPNTGELFF
TGTGCCACCAGTGATCAGACAGGGGGTCCAAACACCGGGGAGCTGTTTTTT
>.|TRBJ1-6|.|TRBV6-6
CASSLQGRGSYNSPLHF
TGTGCCAGCAGTCTACAGGGCCGAGGCTCCTATAATTCACCCCTCCACTTT
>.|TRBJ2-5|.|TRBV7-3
CASSPDRWQTQYF
TGTGCCAGCAGCCCTGACAGGTGGCAGACCCAGTACTTC
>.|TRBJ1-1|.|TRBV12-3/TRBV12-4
CASSFGPEAFF
TGTGCCAGCAGTTTTGGGCCTGAAGCTTTCTTT
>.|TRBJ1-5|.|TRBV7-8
CASSEYSNQPQHF
TGTGCCAGCAGTGAGTATAGCAATCAGCCCCAGCATTTT
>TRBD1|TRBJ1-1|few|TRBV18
CASSLQGTGGNTEAFF
TGTGCCAGCTCACTACAGGGGACAGGGGGGAACACTGAAGCTTTCTTT
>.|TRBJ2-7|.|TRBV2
CASSENGQIYEQYF
TGTGCCAGCAGTGAAAACGGACAAATCTACGAGCAGTACTTC
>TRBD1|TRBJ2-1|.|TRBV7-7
CASSAGQGGREQFF
TGTGCCAGCAGCGCGGGACAGGGAGGTCGTGAGCAGTTCTTC
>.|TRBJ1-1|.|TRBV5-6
CASSKDGTPNTEAFF
TGTGCCAGCTCTAAAGACGGGACACCGAACACTGAAGCTTTCTTT
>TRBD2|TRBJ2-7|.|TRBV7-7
CASSPEPEGTKSHEQYF
TGTGCCAGCAGCCCTGAACCCGAGGGGACTAAGTCCCACGAGCAGTACTTC
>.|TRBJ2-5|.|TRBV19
CASSTPGGRETQYF
TGTGCCAGTAGTACTCCGGGGGGCCGGGAGACCCAGTACTTC
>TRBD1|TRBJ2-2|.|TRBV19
CASRTDRGNTGELFF
TGTGCCAGTAGGACGGACAGGGGAAACACCGGGGAGCTGTTTTTT
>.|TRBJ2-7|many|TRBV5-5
CASSLVSFDEQYF
TGTGCCAGCAGCTTGGTTTCGTTTGACGAGCAGTACTTC
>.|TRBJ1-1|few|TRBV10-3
CAISERGNTEAFF
TGTGCCATCAGTGAGAGAGGGAACACTGAAGCTTTCTTT
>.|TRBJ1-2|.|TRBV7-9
CASVPGRTYGYTF
TGTGCCAGCGTTCCGGGCAGGACTTATGGCTACACCTTC
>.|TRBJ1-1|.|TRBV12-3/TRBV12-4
CASSFSLGTEAFF
TGTGCCAGCAGTTTCTCCCTCGGCACTGAAGCTTTCTTT
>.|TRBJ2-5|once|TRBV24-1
CATSDPAGLETQYF
TGTGCCACCAGTGATCCGGCAGGCTTGGAGACCCAGTACTTC
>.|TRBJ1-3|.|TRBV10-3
CAIRGSGRSSGNTIYF
TGTGCCATCAGGGGGTCTGGGAGGAGCTCTGGAAACACCATATATTTT
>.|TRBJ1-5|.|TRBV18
CASSPQDNQPQHF
TGTGCCAGCTCACCTCAGGACAATCAGCCCCAGCATTTT
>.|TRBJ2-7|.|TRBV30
CAWKDTAYEQYF
TGTGCCTGGAAGGACACCGCCTACGAGCAGTACTTC
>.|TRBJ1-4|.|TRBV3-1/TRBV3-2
CASSQDGGQLNEKLFF
TGTGCCAGCAGCCAAGACGGGGGGCAGCTAAATGAAAAACTGTTTTTT
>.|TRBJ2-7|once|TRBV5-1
CASSLLQTSYEQYF
TGCGCCAGCAGCTTGCTGCAGACTTCTTACGAGCAGTACTTC
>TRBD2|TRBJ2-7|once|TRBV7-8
CASSSRRLAGVYEQYF
TGTGCCAGCAGCTCACGGAGACTAGCGGGAGTGTACGAGCAGTACTTC
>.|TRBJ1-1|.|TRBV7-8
CASSRVPGAFF
TGTGCCAGCAGCCGTGTACCGGGGGCTTTCTTT
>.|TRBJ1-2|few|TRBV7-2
CASSSEGPLYGYTF
TGTGCCAGCAGCTCGGAGGGTCCCCTCTATGGCTACACCTTC
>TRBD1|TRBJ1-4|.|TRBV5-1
CASSLDRGQRSEKLFF
TGCGCCAGCAGCTTGGACAGGGGGCAGAGGAGTGAAAAACTGTTTTTT
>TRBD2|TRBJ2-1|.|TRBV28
CASSLAGASGANEQFF
TGTGCCAGCAGTTTAGCCGGCGCTAGCGGGGCCAATGAGCAGTTCTTC
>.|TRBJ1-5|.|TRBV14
CASSHGGTGNQPQHF
TGTGCCAGCAGCCATGGAGGGACGGGCAATCAGCCCCAGCATTTT
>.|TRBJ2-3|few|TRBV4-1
CASSQYDGSSGTDTQYF
TGCGCCAGCAGCCAATACGACGGGAGTAGCGGCACAGATACGCAGTATTTT
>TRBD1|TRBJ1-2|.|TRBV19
CASSDPGQGAYGYTF
TGTGCCAGTAGTGACCCGGGACAGGGGGCGTATGGCTACACCTTC
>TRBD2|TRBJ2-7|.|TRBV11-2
CASSLAPGGRIIPYEQYF
TGTGCCAGCAGCTTAGCGCCGGGCGGGAGGATCATCCCCTACGAGCAGTACTTC
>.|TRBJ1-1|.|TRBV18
CASSPRGFTNTEAFF
TGTGCCAGCTCACCACGAGGGTTTACGAACACTGAAGCTTTCTTT
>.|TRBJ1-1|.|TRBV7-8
CASSSYRALNTEAFF
TGTGCCAGCAGCTCGTACAGGGCTTTGAACACTGAAGCTTTCTTT
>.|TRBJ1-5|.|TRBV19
CASRPGNLDQPQHF
TGTGCCAGTAGGCCAGGAAACCTGGATCAGCCCCAGCATTTT
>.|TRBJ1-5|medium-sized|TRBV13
CASSLGGTNQPQHF
TGTGCCAGCAGCTTAGGGGGCACAAATCAGCCCCAGCATTTT